Sequencing of this TCR beta chain was carried out in a study of T cell responses to AZD1222 COVID-19 vaccine. Points from the study as a whole: Females outnumbered males among donors, who were mostly white British; clonal diversity was possibly underestimated. Rises in breadth and depth of Spike-specific TCRs came after two AZD1222 doses.

About this clone: Its antigen is still unknown.

TCRdb's copy holds only in-frame clones and misses some; the assay was immunoSEQ multiplex PCR. The sample consists of 85,000 to 100,000 clones, 70% to 90% of them appearing once. Germline CDR1 reads MNHEY; CDR2 reads SVGAGI. CDR3 length: 13 residues. V gave up 9 bases and J gave up 4 bases; unmatched junction bases: 4. The sample in question was peripheral blood, obtained on day 0 of AZD1222 vaccination. V and J are TRBV6-5 and TRBJ2-5; 11 nucleotides match TRBD2. The TCR was taken from an adult in good health. The CDR3 DNA follows: TGTGCCAGTGTAACTAGCGGGGGAGAGACCCAGTACTTC. It encodes CASVTSGGETQYF.